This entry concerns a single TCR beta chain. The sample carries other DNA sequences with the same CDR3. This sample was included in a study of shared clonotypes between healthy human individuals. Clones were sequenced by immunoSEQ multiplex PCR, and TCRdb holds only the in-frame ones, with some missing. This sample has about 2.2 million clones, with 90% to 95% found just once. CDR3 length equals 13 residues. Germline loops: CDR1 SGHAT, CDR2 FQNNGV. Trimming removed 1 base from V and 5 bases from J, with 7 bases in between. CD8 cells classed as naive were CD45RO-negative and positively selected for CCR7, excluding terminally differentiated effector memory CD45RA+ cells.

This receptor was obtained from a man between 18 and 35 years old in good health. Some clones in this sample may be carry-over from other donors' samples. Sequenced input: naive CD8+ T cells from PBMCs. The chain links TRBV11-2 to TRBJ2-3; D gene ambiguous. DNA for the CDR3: TGTGCCAGCAGCTTAGTAAGAGGAGATACGCAGTATTTT. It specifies CASSLVRGDTQYF.